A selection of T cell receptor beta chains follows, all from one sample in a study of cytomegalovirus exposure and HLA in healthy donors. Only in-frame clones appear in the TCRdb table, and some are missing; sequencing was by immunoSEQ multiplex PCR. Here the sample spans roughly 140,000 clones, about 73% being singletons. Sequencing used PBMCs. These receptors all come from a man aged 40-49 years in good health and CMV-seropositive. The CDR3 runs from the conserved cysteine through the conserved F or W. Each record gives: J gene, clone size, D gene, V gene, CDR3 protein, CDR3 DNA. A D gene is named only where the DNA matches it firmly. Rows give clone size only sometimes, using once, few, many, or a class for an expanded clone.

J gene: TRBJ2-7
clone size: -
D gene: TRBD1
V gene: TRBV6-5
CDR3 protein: CASSYSNPGQGYEQYF
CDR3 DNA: TGTGCCAGCAGTTACTCCAACCCGGGACAGGGCTACGAGCAGTACTTC

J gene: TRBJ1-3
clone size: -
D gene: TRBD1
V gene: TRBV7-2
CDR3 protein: CASSWGTGTGNTIYF
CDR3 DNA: TGTGCCAGCAGCTGGGGGACAGGTACTGGAAACACCATATATTTT

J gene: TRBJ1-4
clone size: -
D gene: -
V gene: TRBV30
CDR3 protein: CAWSVLLTGNEKLFF
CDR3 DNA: TGTGCCTGGAGTGTCCTCTTGACAGGCAATGAAAAACTGTTTTTT

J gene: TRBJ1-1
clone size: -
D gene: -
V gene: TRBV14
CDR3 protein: CASSRTGTLNTEAFF
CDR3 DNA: TGTGCCAGCAGCCGGACCGGGACACTGAACACTGAAGCTTTCTTT

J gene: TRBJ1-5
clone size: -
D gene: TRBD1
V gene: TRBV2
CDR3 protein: CASSGGNRGTRPQHF
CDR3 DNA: TGTGCCAGCAGTGGGGGGAACAGGGGCACTCGGCCCCAGCATTTT

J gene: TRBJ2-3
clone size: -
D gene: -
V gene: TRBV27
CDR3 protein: CASSLSAFRGDTQYF
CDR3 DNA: TGTGCCAGCAGTTTATCGGCATTCCGAGGAGATACGCAGTATTTT

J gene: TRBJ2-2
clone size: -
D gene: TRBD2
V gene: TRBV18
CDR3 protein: CASSPPTSGRLGGELFF
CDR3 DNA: TGTGCCAGCTCACCACCGACTAGCGGGAGATTAGGCGGGGAGCTGTTTTTT

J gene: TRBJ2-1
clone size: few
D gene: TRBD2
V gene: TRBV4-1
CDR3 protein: CASSQVGTSGSYEQFF
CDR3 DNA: TGCGCCAGCAGCCAAGTCGGGACTAGCGGGAGTTATGAGCAGTTCTTC

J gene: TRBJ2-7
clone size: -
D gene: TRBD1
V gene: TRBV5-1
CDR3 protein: CASSFTPGTDYEQYF
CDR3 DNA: TGCGCCAGCAGCTTTACTCCTGGGACAGACTACGAGCAGTACTTC

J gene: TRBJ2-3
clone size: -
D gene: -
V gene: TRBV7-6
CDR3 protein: CASSLGQGTTDTQYF
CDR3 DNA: TGTGCCAGCAGCTTAGGCCAGGGGACCACAGATACGCAGTATTTT

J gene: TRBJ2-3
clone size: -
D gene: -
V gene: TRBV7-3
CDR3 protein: CASSRSGSTDTQYF
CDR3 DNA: TGTGCCAGCAGCCGTAGCGGTAGCACAGATACGCAGTATTTT

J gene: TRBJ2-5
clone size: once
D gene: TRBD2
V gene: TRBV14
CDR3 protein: CASSQDLTSGRAVTQYF
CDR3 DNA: TGTGCCAGCAGCCAAGATTTGACTAGCGGGAGAGCGGTGACCCAGTACTTC

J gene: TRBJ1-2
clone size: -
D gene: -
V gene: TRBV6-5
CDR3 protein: CATKGENYGYTF
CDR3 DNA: TGTGCCACTAAGGGGGAAAACTATGGCTACACCTTC

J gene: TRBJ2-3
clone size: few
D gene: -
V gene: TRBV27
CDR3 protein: CASRIQGAGDTQYF
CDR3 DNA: TGTGCCAGCAGGATACAGGGCGCCGGGGATACGCAGTATTTT

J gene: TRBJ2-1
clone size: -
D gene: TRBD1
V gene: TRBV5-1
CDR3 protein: CASRPAGTGGEQFF
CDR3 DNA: TGCGCCAGCAGACCCGCCGGGACAGGAGGTGAGCAGTTCTTC

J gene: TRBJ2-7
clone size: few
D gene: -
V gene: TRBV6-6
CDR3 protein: CATVGGAEEQYF
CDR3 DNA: TGTGCCACAGTTGGGGGGGCGGAGGAGCAGTACTTC

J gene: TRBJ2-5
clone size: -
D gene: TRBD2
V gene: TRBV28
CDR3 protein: CASSGGLAGAQETQYF
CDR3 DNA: TGTGCCAGCAGTGGGGGACTAGCGGGAGCCCAAGAGACCCAGTACTTC

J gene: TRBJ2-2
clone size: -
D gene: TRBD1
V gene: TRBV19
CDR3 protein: CASSGQGANTGELFF
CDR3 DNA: TGTGCCAGTAGCGGACAGGGGGCGAACACCGGGGAGCTGTTTTTT

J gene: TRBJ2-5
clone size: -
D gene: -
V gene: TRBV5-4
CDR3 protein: CASSSDRAGGETQYF
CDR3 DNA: TGTGCCAGCAGCTCGGACCGGGCCGGAGGAGAGACCCAGTACTTC

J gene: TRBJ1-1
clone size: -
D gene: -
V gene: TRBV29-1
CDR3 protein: CSVGSGLITEAFF
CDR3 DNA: TGCAGCGTTGGGTCAGGGCTTATCACTGAAGCTTTCTTT

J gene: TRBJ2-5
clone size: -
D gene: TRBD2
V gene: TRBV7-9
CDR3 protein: CASSRAGGQETQYF
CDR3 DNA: TGTGCCAGCAGTAGAGCGGGAGGCCAAGAGACCCAGTACTTC

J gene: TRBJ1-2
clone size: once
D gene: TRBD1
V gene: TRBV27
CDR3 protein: CASSLRDSHYGYTF
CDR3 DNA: TGTGCCAGCAGTCTCCGGGACAGTCACTATGGCTACACCTTC

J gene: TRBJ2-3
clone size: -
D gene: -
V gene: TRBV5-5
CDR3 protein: CASSSLVRNTDTQYF
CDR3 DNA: TGTGCCAGCAGCTCCTTGGTGAGAAACACAGATACGCAGTATTTT

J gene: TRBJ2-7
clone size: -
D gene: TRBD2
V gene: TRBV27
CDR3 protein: CASSLETSLNEQYF
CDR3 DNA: TGTGCCAGCAGTTTAGAGACTAGCTTAAACGAGCAGTACTTC

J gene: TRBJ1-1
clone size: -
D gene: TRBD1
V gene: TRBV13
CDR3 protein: CASSVTGGGNTEAFF
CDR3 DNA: TGTGCCAGCAGCGTAACAGGGGGCGGTAACACTGAAGCTTTCTTT

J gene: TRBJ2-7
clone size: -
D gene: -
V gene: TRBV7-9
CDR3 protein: CSSSSLRRARDEQYF
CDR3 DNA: TGTTCCAGCAGCTCTCTTAGGAGGGCCAGAGACGAGCAGTACTTC

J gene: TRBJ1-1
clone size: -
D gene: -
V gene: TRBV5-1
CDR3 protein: CASSLAGGFEAFF
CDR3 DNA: TGCGCCAGCAGCTTGGCCGGGGGTTTTGAAGCTTTCTTT

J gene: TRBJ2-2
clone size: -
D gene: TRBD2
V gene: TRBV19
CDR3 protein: CASSMTSGSSWELFF
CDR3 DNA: TGTGCCAGTAGTATGACTAGCGGGAGTTCTTGGGAGCTGTTTTTT

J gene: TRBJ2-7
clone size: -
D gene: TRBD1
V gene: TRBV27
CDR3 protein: CASSLGDSFEQYF
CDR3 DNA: TGTGCCAGCAGTTTAGGGGACAGCTTTGAGCAGTACTTC

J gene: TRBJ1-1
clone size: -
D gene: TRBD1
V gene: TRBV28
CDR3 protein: CASSVPGQGVGAFF
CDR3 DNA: TGTGCCAGCAGTGTGCCGGGACAGGGAGTCGGGGCTTTCTTT

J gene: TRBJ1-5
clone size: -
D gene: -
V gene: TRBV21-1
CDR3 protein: CASTRQTNQPQHF
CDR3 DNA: TGTGCCAGCACCCGACAGACCAATCAGCCCCAGCATTTT

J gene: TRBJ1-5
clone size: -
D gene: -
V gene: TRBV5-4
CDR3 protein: CASSLGGGEPQHF
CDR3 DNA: TGTGCCAGCAGCTTGGGAGGGGGGGAGCCCCAGCATTTT

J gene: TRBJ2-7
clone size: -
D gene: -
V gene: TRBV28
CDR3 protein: CASKRGGSYEQYF
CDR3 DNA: TGTGCCAGCAAGCGCGGCGGCTCCTACGAGCAGTACTTC

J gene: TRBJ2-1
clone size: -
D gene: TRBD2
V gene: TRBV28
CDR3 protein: CASSPASSGRTDEQFF
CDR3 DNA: TGTGCCAGCAGTCCGGCCTCTAGCGGGAGGACCGATGAGCAGTTCTTC

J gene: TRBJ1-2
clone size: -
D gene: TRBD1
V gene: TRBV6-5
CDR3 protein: CASSRDRGNYGYTF
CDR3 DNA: TGTGCCAGCAGTCGGGACAGGGGCAACTATGGCTACACCTTC

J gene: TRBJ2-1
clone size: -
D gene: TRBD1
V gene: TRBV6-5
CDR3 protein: CATTLRTGQGEQFF
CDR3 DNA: TGTGCCACCACTCTTAGGACAGGTCAGGGCGAGCAGTTCTTC

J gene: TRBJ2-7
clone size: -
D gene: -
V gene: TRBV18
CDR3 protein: CASSKNRDPNYEQYF
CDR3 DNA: TGTGCCAGCTCAAAAAACAGGGACCCTAATTACGAGCAGTACTTC

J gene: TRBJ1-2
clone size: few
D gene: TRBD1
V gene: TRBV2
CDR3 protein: CASRAGQGYGYTF
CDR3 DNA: TGTGCCAGCAGGGCTGGACAGGGGTATGGCTACACCTTC

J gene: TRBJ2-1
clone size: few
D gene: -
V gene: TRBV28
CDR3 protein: CASSLGSGVFF
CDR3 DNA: TGTGCCAGCAGTTTAGGGTCCGGGGTGTTCTTC

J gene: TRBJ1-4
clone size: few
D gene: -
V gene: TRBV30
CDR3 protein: CAWSAGRNNEKLFF
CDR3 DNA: TGTGCCTGGAGCGCTGGCAGGAACAATGAAAAACTGTTTTTT

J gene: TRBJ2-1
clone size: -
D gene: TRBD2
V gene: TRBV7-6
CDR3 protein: CASSPRLAGGFSDEQFF
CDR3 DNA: TGTGCCAGCAGCCCCAGACTAGCGGGAGGGTTTTCGGATGAGCAGTTCTTC

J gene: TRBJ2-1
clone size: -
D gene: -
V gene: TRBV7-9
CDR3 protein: CASSFLGGGVYNEQFF
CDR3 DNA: TGTGCCAGCAGCTTTTTAGGTGGCGGGGTTTACAATGAGCAGTTCTTC

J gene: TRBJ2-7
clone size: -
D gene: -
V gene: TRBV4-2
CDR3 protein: CASSQEQGYTYEQYF
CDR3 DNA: TGTGCCAGCAGCCAAGAGCAGGGATACACCTACGAGCAGTACTTC

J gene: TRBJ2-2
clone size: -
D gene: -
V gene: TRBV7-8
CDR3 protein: CASSLAPGQNTGELFF
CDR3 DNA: TGTGCCAGCAGCTTAGCGCCGGGACAGAACACCGGGGAGCTGTTTTTT

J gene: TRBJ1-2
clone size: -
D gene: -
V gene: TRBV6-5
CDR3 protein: CASSYNSYYGYTF
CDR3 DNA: TGTGCCAGCAGTTACAACAGCTACTATGGCTACACCTTC

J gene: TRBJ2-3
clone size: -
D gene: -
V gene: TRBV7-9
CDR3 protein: CSSSLTGITDTQYF
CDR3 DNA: TGTTCCAGCAGCTTGACAGGTATCACAGATACGCAGTATTTT

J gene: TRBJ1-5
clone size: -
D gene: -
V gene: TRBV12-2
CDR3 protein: CASRFYQPQHF
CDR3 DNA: TGTGCAAGTCGCTTCTATCAGCCCCAGCATTTT

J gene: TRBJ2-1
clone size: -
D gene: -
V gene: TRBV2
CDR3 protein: CASSEVGDNEQFF
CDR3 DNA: TGTGCCAGCAGTGAAGTAGGGGACAATGAGCAGTTCTTC

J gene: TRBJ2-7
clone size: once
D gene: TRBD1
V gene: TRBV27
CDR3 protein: CASSRQGYEQYF
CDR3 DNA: TGTGCCAGCAGCCGACAGGGCTACGAGCAGTACTTC

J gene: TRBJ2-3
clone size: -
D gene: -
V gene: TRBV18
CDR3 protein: CATQGASTDTQYF
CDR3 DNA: TGTGCCACCCAGGGTGCTAGCACAGATACGCAGTATTTT

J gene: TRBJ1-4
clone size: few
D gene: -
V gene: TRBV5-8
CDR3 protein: CASSPGTTNEKLFF
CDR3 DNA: TGTGCCAGCAGCCCGGGTACAACTAATGAAAAACTGTTTTTT

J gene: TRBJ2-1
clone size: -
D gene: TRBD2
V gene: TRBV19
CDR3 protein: CASSRRTSLKPYNEQFF
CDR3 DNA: TGTGCCAGTAGCCGACGGACTAGCCTTAAGCCCTACAATGAGCAGTTCTTC

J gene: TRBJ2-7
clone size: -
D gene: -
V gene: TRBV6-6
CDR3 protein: CASSPPGSGGYEQYF
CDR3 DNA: TGTGCCAGCAGTCCTCCGGGGAGCGGCGGCTACGAGCAGTACTTC

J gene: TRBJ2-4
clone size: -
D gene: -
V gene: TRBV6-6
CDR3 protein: CASTSGVTQYF
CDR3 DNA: TGTGCCAGCACGTCGGGAGTCACTCAGTACTTC